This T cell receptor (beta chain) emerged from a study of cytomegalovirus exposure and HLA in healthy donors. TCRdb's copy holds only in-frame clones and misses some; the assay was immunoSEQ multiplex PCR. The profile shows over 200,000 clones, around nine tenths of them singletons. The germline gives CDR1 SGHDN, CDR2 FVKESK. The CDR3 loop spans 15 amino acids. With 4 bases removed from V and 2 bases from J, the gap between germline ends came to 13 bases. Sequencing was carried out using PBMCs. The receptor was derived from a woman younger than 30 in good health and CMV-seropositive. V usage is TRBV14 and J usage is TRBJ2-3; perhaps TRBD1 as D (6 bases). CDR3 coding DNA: TGTGCCAGCAGCCCTGGGACACCAAACACAGATACGCAGTATTTT. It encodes CASSPGTPNTDTQYF. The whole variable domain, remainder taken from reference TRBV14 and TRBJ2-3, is EAGVTQFPSHSVIEKGQTVTLRCDPISGHDNLYWYRRVMGKEIKFLLHFVKESKQDESGMPNNRFLAERTGGTYSTLKVQPAELEDSGVYFCASSPGTPNTDTQYFGPGTRLTVL.